This T cell receptor (beta chain) was profiled in a study of blood T cells in healthy people across ages. Findings and caveats of the study: Donors of long life had a larger count of naive CD4+ cells and greater diversity than aged donors. Per million T cells, TCR beta diversity dropped roughly linearly as age increased.

In regard to this clonotype: Its antigen remains unidentified.

Per sample, no less than 6 micrograms of total RNA were extracted. It was with a sample-barcoded 5' primer and a J-beta primer mix that a second PCR of roughly 6 to 11 cycles was run. A minimum of 2.5 million CDR3-containing paired-end reads was obtained for each sample. TCRdb fed the 5' RACE reads into MiXCR, producing one record per CDR3 protein. The sample records about 970,000 distinct CDR3 sequences, roughly half being singletons. The sample taken for sequencing was blood. The receptor was derived from a woman aged 55-69 years in good health.

CDR3 sequence (DNA): TGTGCCAGCAGCTCCTACAGGGTAGGAGGCGAAAAACTGTTTTTT. As protein: CASSSYRVGGEKLFF. V usage is TRBV7-9 and J usage is TRBJ1-4; a possible D gene is TRBD1 (6 bases). Germline V gives CDR1 SEHNR, CDR2 FQNEAQ (reference sequence). The CDR3 totals 15 residues. Between the trimmed V and J ends, which lost 4 bases and 8 bases, there was a span of 17 bases.